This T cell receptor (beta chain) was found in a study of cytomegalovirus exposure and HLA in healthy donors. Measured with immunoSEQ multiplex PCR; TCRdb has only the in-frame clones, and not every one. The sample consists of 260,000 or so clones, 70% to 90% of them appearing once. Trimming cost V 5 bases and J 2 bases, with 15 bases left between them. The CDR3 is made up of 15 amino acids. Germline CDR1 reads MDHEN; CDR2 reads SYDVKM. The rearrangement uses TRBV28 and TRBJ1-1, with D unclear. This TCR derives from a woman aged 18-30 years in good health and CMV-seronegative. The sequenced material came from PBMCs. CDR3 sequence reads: CASSPHGLPNTEAFF. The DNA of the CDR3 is TGTGCCAGCAGTCCCCATGGGCTGCCTAACACTGAAGCTTTCTTT. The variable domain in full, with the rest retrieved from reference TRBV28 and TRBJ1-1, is DVKVTQSSRYLVKRTGEKVFLECVQDMDHENMFWYRQDPGLGLRLIYFSYDVKMKEKGDIPEGYSVSREKKERFSLILESASTNQTSMYLCASSPHGLPNTEAFFGQGTRLTVV.